This T cell receptor beta chain was retrieved from a study of T cells in localized non-small cell lung cancer. General study points: Uninvolved adjacent lung had the highest recorded T cell clonality, with tumor below it. There were a median about 53 of the top 100 tumor clones appearing in adjacent lung.

Note on this clone: Its matching antigen is unknown.

The ends were cut back, 5 bases at V and 5 bases at J, with 6 bases in the middle. The CDR3 length is 11 residues. Looked up from germline, CDR1 is MDHEN and CDR2 is SYDVKM. Using immunoSEQ multiplex PCR, the repertoire was profiled, and TCRdb retains in-frame clones only, with some absent. In the table there are around 83,000 clones, around three quarters of which are singletons. This clonotype was sampled from a man aged 35 to 69 with stage II squamous cell lung carcinoma. Material: PBMCs, obtained before any cancer treatment. The chain has TRBV28 and TRBJ1-1; D not resolved. Here the CDR3 reads CASSPRTEAFF. CDR3 nucleotides: TGTGCCAGCAGTCCGAGGACTGAAGCTTTCTTT.